Sequencing of this T cell receptor (beta chain) was carried out in a study of tumor-infiltrating lymphocytes in localized non-small cell lung cancer. Study as a whole: The cohort mixed smokers and never-smokers, several histologies, and some post-neoadjuvant-chemotherapy samples.

The CDR3 sequence is 14 residues long. Germline lookup yields CDR1 SQVTM and CDR2 ANQGSEA. V gave up 5 bases and J gave up 2 bases; unmatched junction bases: 5. Notes on the study in general: Each assay used a separate piece of the same tissue. Recurrence-free survival showed no association with tumor T-cell fraction. T-cell fraction did not differ between immunotypes IM1 and IM2.

On this clone itself: Its matching antigen is unknown.

Sequencing used immunoSEQ multiplex PCR; TCRdb keeps in-frame clones, though not all of them. The sample has tens of thousands of clones; more than 75% are singletons. Sequencing was done on a sample of lung tumor tissue. The TCR comes from a human donor with non-small cell lung cancer. The gene calls are TRBV29-1 and TRBJ2-1; 8 bases are a match to TRBD1. The chain's CDR3 is CSVPGRGPYNEQFF. CDR3 nucleotide sequence: TGCAGCGTTCCCGGCAGGGGGCCCTACAATGAGCAGTTCTTC.